This T cell receptor (beta chain) was documented in a study of T-cell memory formation after mild COVID-19. General observations from the study: Some responding clones appeared in pre-infection memory, suggesting cross-reactive memory joined.

TCRdb independently ran MiXCR on the 5' RACE reads; one entry per CDR3 protein. The profile covers under 450,000 distinct CDR3 sequences, with under 25% appearing a single time and about an eighth taken by the ten largest. CDR3 length: 16 amino acids. Germline V gives CDR1 KGHDR, CDR2 SFDVKD. The V gene end was trimmed by 3 bases and the J gene end by 3 bases; junction bases not matched to a gene: 3. Turning to this clonotype: Its antigen is unknown.

J is TRBJ2-1 and V is TRBV24-1; 11 bases map to TRBD1. The origin of this receptor is an adult woman who had mild COVID-19 (a few samples of this study predate the infection). Cell type and time point are not known. Material: PBMCs or a T cell subset sorted from them (not recorded which). The CDR3 loop reads CATSDQGTGGYNEQFF. In nucleotides, the CDR3 is TGTGCCACCAGTGATCAAGGGACAGGGGGCTACAATGAGCAGTTCTTC.